This T cell receptor (beta chain) derives from a study of T cells in Graves' hyperthyroidism and ophthalmopathy. Findings of the study overall: The model predicted ophthalmopathy a median approximately 6 months before onset.

Researchers amplified the TCR beta CDR3 regions from RNA transcripts. When the TCR CDR3 underwent first-round RT-PCR, the HTBI primer set was used. In TCRdb, the multiplex PCR reads were re-called with MiXCR into one record per CDR3 protein. The sample comprises around 490,000 distinct CDR3 sequences, 20% of which are singletons, and 47% rests with the top ten. Orbital computed tomography, thyroid ultrasound, serum thyroxine and TRAb, and clinical symptoms together informed the diagnoses. The CDR3 contains 14 residues. From germline, CDR1 is MDHEN and CDR2 SYDVKM. Trimming pared 6 bases from V and 5 bases from J, leaving 17 bases between. This clonotype has ten or more counts. Its antigen is currently unknown.

The receptor was derived from a man in his forties with Graves' ophthalmopathy. The chain recombines TRBV28 with TRBJ2-7; TRBD2 is a possible D gene (6 bases). The sequencing sample was made of blood. The DNA for the CDR3 is TGTGCCAGCAGGGAGGGGCCTTCAAATGACGAGCAGTACTTC. Protein sequence: CASREGPSNDEQYF.